This T cell receptor (beta chain) was identified during a study of vaccination effects on CD4 cells after COVID-19. Overall study context: Three convalescent patients were sampled after vaccination (early and late). Post-vaccine draws lagged the second dose by a median of 72 days. Study-wide results and caveats: Few convalescent patients were studied, and early post-infection samples were lacking. Late after vaccination, infection- and vaccine-induced clones showed marked clonal contraction.

Germline V gives CDR1 SGHTA, CDR2 FQGNSA. This CDR3 contains 15 residues. V lost 2 bases to trimming and J lost 10 bases, with 20 bases between them. The method was immunoSEQ multiplex PCR; TCRdb's version includes in-frame clones alone and lacks a portion of them. The sample yields some 40,000 clones, over 65% seen once. For this clone: Its antigen is still unknown.

Between days 9 and 10 of culture, CD4+ T cells were separated out. PCR showed that the person got SARS-CoV-2 infection at some point between March and December 2020. Either the mRNA-1273 or the BNT162b2 vaccine was given to participants as two doses. This material consisted of CD4+ T cells from PBMCs cultured without peptide, taken after COVID-19 vaccination. The TCR sequence derives from a human donor who had a prior SARS-CoV-2 infection. The V call is TRBV7-2, the J call TRBJ1-2; D uncertain. CDR3 in amino acids: CASSLTGEIIFDYTF. In DNA, the CDR3 is TGTGCCAGCAGCTTAACTGGAGAAATTATTTTTGACTACACCTTC.